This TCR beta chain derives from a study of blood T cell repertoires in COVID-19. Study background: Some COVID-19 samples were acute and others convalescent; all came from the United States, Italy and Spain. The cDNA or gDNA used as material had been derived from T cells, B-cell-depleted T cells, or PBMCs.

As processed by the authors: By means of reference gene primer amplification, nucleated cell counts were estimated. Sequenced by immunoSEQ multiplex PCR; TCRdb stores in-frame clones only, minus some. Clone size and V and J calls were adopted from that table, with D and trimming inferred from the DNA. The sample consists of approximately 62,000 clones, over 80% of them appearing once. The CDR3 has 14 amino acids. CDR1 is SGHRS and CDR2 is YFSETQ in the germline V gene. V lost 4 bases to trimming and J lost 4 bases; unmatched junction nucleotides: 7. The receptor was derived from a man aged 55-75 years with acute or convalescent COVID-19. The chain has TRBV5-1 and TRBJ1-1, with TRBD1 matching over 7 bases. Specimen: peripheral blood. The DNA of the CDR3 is TGCGCCAGCAGCCAAGGGACAGAGAGCACTGAAGCTTTCTTT. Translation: CASSQGTESTEAFF. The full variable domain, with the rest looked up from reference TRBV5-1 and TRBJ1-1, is KAGVTQTPRYLIKTRGQQVTLSCSPISGHRSVSWYQQTPGQGLQFLFEYFSETQRNKGNFPGRFSGRQFSNSRSEMNVSTLELGDSALYLCASSQGTESTEAFFGQGTRLTVV.